This T cell receptor (beta chain) derives from a study of blood T cell repertoires in COVID-19. Background on the study: Two negative PCRs, clearance, or symptom resolution were required of recovered Cohort 3 donors. Collection of acute and convalescent COVID-19 samples took place in the United States, Italy and Spain. PBMCs, B-cell-depleted T cells, or T cells provided the cDNA or gDNA that made up the material.

Data came from immunoSEQ multiplex PCR; TCRdb stores just in-frame clones and leaves some out. The table shows roughly 150,000 clones, with less than 80% occurring only once. The CDR3 has 13 amino acids. V lost 0 bases to trimming and J lost 6 bases; unmatched junction nucleotides: 2. Germline-derived CDR1 and CDR2 are SGHDT and YYEEEE. Participants were aged about 18 to 90 years, lived in roughly 25 US areas, and enrolled virtually. The source of this sequence is a woman between 65 and 79 years old in a cohort exposed to, infected with or recovered from COVID-19 (not recorded which). Sequencing was carried out using PBMCs or T cells enriched from blood (not recorded which). This rearrangement joins TRBV5-6 to TRBJ1-1; 7 bases map to TRBD1. The CDR3: CASSLVTGAEAFF. In DNA form, the CDR3 reads TGTGCCAGCAGCTTGGTCACAGGGGCTGAAGCTTTCTTT.